This TCR beta chain was found in a study of a mutant IDH1 vaccine in newly diagnosed glioma. Study-wide background: Vaccination started 4-6 weeks after radiotherapy alone, or with temozolomide cycles. Treatment recipients were about 60% male and 37.5% female, and their mean age was roughly 40 years.

As regards this clone: Its target is unknown.

Sequenced by immunoSEQ multiplex PCR; TCRdb stores in-frame clones only, minus some. Here the sample spans 50,000 or so clones, 75% to 95% being singletons. Trimming took 0 bases from V and 2 from J, leaving 14 bases between them. The CDR3 totals 15 residues. Germline lookup yields CDR1 GTSNPN and CDR2 SVGIG (reference sequence). Time point reported: week 11, during vaccination. Doses of 300 ug of mutant IDH1 20-mer peptide were given with topical imiquimod. Sequenced material: PBMCs, taken from a glioma patient whose treatment included an IDH1 peptide vaccine. The sequence came from a man between 50 and 59 years old with glioma. The J gene is TRBJ2-7, the V gene TRBV30; TRBD1 is a possible D gene (5 bases). The CDR3 DNA reads TGTGCCTGGAGTGTGGGTGGACACGCCACCTACGAGCAGTACTTC. It codes for CAWSVGGHATYEQYF.